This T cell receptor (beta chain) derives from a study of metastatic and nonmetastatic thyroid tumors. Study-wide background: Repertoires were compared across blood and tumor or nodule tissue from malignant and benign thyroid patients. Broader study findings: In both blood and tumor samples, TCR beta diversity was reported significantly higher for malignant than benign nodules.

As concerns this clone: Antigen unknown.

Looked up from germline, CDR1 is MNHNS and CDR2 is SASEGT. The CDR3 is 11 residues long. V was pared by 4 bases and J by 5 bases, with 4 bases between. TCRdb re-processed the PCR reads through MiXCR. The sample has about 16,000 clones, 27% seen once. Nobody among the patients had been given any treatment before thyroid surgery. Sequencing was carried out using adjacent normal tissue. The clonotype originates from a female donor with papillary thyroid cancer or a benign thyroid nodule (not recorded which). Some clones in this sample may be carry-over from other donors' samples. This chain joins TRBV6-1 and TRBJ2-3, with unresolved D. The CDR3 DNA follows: TGTGCCAGCAGTGCAGTAGATACGCAGTATTTT. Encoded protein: CASSAVDTQYF.